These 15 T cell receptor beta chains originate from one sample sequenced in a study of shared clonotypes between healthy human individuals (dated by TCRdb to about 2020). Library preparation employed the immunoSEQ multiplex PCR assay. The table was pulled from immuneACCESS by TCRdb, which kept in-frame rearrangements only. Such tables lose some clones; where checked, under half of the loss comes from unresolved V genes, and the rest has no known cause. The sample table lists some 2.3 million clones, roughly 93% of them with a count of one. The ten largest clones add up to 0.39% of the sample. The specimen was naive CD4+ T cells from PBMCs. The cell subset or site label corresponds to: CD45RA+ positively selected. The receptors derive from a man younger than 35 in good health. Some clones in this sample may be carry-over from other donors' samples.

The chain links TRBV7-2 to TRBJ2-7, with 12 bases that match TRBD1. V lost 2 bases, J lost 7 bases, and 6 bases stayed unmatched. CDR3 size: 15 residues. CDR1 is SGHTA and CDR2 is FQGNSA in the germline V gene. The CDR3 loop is CASSLPGQGAWEQYF. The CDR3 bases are TGTGCCAGCAGCTTACCGGGACAGGGGGCATGGGAGCAGTACTTC.

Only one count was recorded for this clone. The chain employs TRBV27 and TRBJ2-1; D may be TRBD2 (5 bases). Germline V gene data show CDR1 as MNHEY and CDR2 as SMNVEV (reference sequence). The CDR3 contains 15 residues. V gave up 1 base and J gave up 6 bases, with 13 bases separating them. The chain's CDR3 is CASSLLLVPPNEQFF. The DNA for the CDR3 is TGTGCCAGCAGTTTATTACTAGTTCCCCCCAATGAGCAGTTCTTC.

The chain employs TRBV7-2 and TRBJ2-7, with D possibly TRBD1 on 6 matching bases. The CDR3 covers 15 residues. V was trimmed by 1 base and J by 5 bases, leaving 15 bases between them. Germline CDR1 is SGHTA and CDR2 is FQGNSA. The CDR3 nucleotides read TGTGCCAGCAGCTTAGACAGGGTGATATTGCACGAGCAGTACTTC. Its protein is CASSLDRVILHEQYF. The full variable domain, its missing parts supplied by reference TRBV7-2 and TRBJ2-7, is GAGVSQSPSNKVTEKGKDVELRCDPISGHTALYWYRQSLGQGLEFLIYFQGNSAPDKSGLPSDRFSAERTGGSVSTLTIQRTQQEDSAVYLCASSLDRVILHEQYFGPGTRLTVT.

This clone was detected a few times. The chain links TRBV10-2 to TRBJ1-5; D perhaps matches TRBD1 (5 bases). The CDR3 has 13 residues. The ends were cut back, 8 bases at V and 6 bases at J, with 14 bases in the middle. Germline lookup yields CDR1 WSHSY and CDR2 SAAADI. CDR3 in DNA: TGCGCCAGCCGGGACTTCGAAGGTCAGCCCCAGCATTTT. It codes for CASRDFEGQPQHF.

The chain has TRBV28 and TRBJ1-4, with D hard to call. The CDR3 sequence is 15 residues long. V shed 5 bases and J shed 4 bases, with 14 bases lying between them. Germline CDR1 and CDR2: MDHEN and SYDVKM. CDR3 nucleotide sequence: TGTGCCAGCAGTATAAGACCGGTGGATAATGAAAAACTGTTTTTT. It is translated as CASSIRPVDNEKLFF.

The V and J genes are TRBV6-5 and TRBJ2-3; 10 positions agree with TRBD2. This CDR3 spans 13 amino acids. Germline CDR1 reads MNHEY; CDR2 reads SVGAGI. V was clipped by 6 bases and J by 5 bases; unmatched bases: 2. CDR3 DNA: TGTGCCAGCAGACGACTAGCGGGAGATACGCAGTATTTT. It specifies CASRRLAGDTQYF.

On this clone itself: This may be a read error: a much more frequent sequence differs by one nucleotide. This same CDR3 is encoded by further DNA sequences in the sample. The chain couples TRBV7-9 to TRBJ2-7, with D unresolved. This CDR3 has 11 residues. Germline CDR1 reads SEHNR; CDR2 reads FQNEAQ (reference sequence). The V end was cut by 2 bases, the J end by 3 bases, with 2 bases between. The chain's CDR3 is CASSLFYEQYF. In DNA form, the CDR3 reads TGTGCCAGCAGCTTATTCTACGAGCAGTACTTC.

In DNA, the CDR3 is TGCGCCAGCAGCTTGGGGGTCCGTGGGAACACTGAAGCTTTCTTT. Translation: CASSLGVRGNTEAFF. The chain uses TRBV5-1 and TRBJ1-1; D is undetermined. Germline V gives CDR1 SGHRS, CDR2 YFSETQ. CDR3 size: 15 residues. V was shortened by 0 bases and J by 1 base, with 10 bases between the two germline ends.

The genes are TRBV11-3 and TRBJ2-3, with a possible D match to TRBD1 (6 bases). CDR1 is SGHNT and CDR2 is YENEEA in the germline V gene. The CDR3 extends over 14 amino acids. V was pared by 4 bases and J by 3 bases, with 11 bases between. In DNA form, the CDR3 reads TGTGCCAGCAGCTCGGGCAGGGGAACAGATACGCAGTATTTT. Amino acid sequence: CASSSGRGTDTQYF.

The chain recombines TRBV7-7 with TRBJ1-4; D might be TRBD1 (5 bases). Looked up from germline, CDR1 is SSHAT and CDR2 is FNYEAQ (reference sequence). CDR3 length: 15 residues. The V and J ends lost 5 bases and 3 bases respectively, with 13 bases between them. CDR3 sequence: CASSPLGRANEKLFF. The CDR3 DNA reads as TGTGCCAGCAGCCCCTTGGGCAGGGCTAATGAAAAACTGTTTTTT. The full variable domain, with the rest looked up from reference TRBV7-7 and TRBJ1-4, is GAGVSQSPRYKVTKRGQDVTLRCDPISSHATLYWYQQALGQGPEFLTYFNYEAQPDKSGLPSDRFSAERPEGSISTLTIQRTEQRDSAMYRCASSPLGRANEKLFFGSGTQLSVL.

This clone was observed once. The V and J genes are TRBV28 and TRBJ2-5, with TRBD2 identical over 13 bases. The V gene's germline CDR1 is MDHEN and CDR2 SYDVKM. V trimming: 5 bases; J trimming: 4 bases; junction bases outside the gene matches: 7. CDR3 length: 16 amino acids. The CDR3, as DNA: TGTGCCAGCAGTCCCGGACTAGCGGGAGTGGGAGAGACCCAGTACTTC. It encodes CASSPGLAGVGETQYF.

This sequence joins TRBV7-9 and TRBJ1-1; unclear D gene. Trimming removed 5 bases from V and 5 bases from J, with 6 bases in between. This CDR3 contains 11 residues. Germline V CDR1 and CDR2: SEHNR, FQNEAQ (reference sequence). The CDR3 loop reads CASSPQTEAFF. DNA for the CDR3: TGTGCCAGCAGCCCTCAGACTGAAGCTTTCTTT.

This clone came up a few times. CDR3 protein: CASSIQQGSYNEQFF. CDR3 sequence (DNA): TGTGCCAGTAGTATTCAGCAGGGCTCCTACAATGAGCAGTTCTTC. The chain carries TRBV19 and TRBJ2-1; D is possibly TRBD1 (5 bases). This CDR3 region has 15 residues. CDR1 and CDR2 from the germline V gene are LNHDA and SQIVND (reference sequence). Trimming took off 3 bases at V and 0 bases at J, with 9 bases between the two ends.

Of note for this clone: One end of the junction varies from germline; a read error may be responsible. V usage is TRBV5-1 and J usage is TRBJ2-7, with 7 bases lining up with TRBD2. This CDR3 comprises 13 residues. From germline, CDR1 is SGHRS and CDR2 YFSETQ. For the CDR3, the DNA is TGCGCCAGCGGGAGGGGCGAGTCACTAGCGCGTCACTTC. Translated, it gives CASGRGESLARHF.

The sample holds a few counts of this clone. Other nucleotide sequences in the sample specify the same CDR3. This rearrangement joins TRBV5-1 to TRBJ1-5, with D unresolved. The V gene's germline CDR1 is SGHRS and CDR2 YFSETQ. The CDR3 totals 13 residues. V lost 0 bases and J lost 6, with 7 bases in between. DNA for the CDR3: TGCGCCAGCAGCTTGGAAGGCGGTCAGCCCCAGCATTTT. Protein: CASSLEGGQPQHF.